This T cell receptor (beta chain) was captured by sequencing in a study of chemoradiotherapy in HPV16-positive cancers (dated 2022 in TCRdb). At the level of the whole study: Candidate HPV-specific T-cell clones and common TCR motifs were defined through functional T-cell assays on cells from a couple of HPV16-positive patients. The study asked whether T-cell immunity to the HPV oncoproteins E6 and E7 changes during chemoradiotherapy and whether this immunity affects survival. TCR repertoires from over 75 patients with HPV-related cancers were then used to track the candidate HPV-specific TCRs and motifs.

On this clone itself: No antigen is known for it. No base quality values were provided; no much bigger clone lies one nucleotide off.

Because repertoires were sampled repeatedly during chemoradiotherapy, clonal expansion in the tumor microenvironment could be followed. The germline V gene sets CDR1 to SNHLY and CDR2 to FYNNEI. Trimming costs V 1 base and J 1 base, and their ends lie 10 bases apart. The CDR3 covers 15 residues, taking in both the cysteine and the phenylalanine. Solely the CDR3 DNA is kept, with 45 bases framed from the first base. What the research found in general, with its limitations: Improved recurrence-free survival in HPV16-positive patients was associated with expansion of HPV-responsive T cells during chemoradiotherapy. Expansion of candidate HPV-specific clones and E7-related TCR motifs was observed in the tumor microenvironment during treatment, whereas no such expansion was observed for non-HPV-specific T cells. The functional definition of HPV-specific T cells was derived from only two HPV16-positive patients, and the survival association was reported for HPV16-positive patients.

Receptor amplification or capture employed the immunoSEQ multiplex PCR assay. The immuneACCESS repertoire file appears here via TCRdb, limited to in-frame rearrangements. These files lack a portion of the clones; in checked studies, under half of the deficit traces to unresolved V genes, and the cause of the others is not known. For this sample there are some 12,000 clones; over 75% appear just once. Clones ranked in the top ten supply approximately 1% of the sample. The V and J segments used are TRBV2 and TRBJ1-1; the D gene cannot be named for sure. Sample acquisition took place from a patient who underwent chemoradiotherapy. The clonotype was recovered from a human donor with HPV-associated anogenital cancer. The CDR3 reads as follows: CASSEVSGRNTEAFF. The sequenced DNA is TGTGCCAGCAGTGAAGTCTCAGGACGGAACACTGAAGCTTTCTTT.